The entry that follows covers one T cell receptor (beta chain) sequence. Seattle patients were enrolled while actively infected and followed longitudinally. The entry originates in a study of blood T cell repertoires in COVID-19. The repertoire was sequenced with immunoSEQ multiplex PCR; TCRdb's copy has only in-frame clones and lacks some. The sample includes over 150,000 clones, roughly 80% of them seen just once. This CDR3 region has 14 residues. The ends were cut back, 7 bases at V and 1 base at J, with 11 bases in the middle. From germline, CDR1 is KGHDR and CDR2 SFDVKD. The sample comprised peripheral blood. The chain has TRBV24-1 and TRBJ2-3; TRBD1 might be the D (6 bases). This clonotype was sampled from an older woman with COVID-19, enrolled during active disease. CDR3 nucleotides: TGTGCCACCAGACGGACAGCCGGCACAGATACGCAGTATTTT. Amino acids: CATRRTAGTDTQYF.